Following are 27 T cell receptor beta chains from one sample sequenced in a study of cytomegalovirus exposure and HLA in healthy donors. Clones were read by immunoSEQ multiplex PCR, and TCRdb kept only the in-frame ones, dropping some. This sample carries roughly 120,000 clones, roughly 90% of them seen once, and the ten largest clones take more than 2%. What was sequenced was PBMCs. The receptors originated from a young woman in good health and CMV-seronegative.

This clone was observed a few times. CDR3 loop: CASSQGPNYGYTF. CDR3 sequence (DNA): TGTGCCAGCTCCCAGGGGCCCAACTATGGCTACACCTTC. The chain joins TRBV18 to TRBJ1-2; TRBD1 is a possible D gene (6 bases). The CDR3 covers 13 residues. Trimming cost V 6 bases and J 2 bases, with 10 bases left between them. Germline values: CDR1 KGHSH, CDR2 LQKENI.

This chain uses TRBV18 with TRBJ2-1; maybe TRBD2 (6 bases). The CDR3 consists of 13 residues. Trimming pared 8 bases from V and 0 bases from J, leaving 8 bases between. Germline V CDR1 and CDR2: KGHSH, LQKENI. In nucleotides, the CDR3 is TGTGCCAGCCGCGGGGTCTCCTACAATGAGCAGTTCTTC. Its translation: CASRGVSYNEQFF.

The rearrangement links TRBV30 to TRBJ2-5, with a tentative D call TRBD2 (5 bases). CDR3 length: 13 residues. Germline CDR1 and CDR2: GTSNPN and SVGIG (reference sequence). The ends were cut back, 5 bases at V and 3 bases at J, with 13 bases in the middle. The CDR3, as DNA: TGTGCCTGGGTCCGGGATGGCGAAGAGACCCAGTACTTC. This gives the protein CAWVRDGEETQYF.

This clone was counted between two and nine times. The chain links TRBV18 to TRBJ1-5; D is undetermined. The V end was cut by 3 bases, the J end by 3 bases, with 12 bases between. This CDR3 has 15 amino acids. Germline CDR1 reads KGHSH; CDR2 reads LQKENI. CDR3: CASSPESSFNQPQHF. The CDR3 DNA reads TGTGCCAGCTCACCGGAGAGCAGCTTCAATCAGCCCCAGCATTTT.

The chain carries TRBV7-7 and TRBJ2-2; D gene unclear. CDR1 and CDR2 from the germline V gene are SSHAT and FNYEAQ (reference sequence). The CDR3 consists of 13 residues. Trimming took off 5 bases at V and 6 bases at J, with 10 bases between the two ends. The chain's CDR3 is CASSPDIAGELFF. CDR3 nucleotides: TGTGCCAGCAGCCCCGATATAGCCGGGGAGCTGTTTTTT.

The chain carries TRBV28 and TRBJ1-1, with D hard to call. CDR1 is MDHEN and CDR2 is SYDVKM in the germline V gene. The CDR3 contains 14 residues. V was trimmed by 4 bases and J by 10 bases, leaving 19 bases between them. CDR3 sequence: CASSSALGSSGAFF. In DNA form, the CDR3 reads TGTGCCAGCAGTTCCGCCCTGGGGAGTAGTGGAGCTTTCTTT.

This clone was recorded once. The chain combines TRBV27 with TRBJ2-1; possible D gene TRBD2, 5 bases. CDR1 and CDR2 from the germline V gene are MNHEY and SMNVEV (reference sequence). The CDR3 runs 11 residues. Trimming left V 8 bases short and J 8 bases short, with 10 bases between. The CDR3 nucleotides are TGTGCCAGCCGACTAAGGGATGAGCAGTTCTTC. Translated, it gives CASRLRDEQFF.

V usage is TRBV5-4 and J usage is TRBJ1-5; D uncertain. From germline, CDR1 is SGHNT and CDR2 YYREEE (reference sequence). The CDR3 is 15 amino acids. V shed 1 base and J shed 6 bases, with 14 bases lying between them. The CDR3 DNA sequence: TGTGCCAGCAGCTTGCCGGGCGGGTTGACTCAGCCCCAGCATTTT. Its protein product is CASSLPGGLTQPQHF.

The rearrangement joins TRBV5-4 to TRBJ1-2; D ambiguous. The CDR3 sequence is 13 residues long. Germline values: CDR1 SGHNT, CDR2 YYREEE (reference sequence). Trimming left V 4 bases short and J 0 bases short, with 7 bases between. CDR3 DNA: TGTGCCAGCAGCGAAACTACTAACTATGGCTACACCTTC. This encodes CASSETTNYGYTF. The full variable domain, completed using reference TRBV5-4 and TRBJ1-2, is ETGVTQSPTHLIKTRGQQVTLRCSSQSGHNTVSWYQQALGQGPQFIFQYYREEENGRGNFPPRFSGLQFPNYSSELNVNALELDDSALYLCASSETTNYGYTFGSGTRLTVV.

The chain joins TRBV12-1 to TRBJ2-1; the table's D gene call, TRBD2, was not cross checked with the DNA. TRBV12-1 is a recognized pseudogene. CDR3 length: 16 residues. CDR3 nucleotides: TGTGCCAGCAGCTTTCTAGCGGGAGGGCCCACCGATGAGCAGTTCTTC. The encoded protein is CASSFLAGGPTDEQFF.

This clone was detected a few times. V gene TRBV5-4 combines with J gene TRBJ1-2; 9 nucleotides align to TRBD1. V gave up 5 bases and J gave up 10 bases; unmatched junction bases: 12. Germline V gene sequence: CDR1 SGHNT, CDR2 YYREEE (reference sequence). There are 14 residues in the CDR3. The CDR3 coding sequence is TGTGCCAGCAGGCGTACAGGGGGCACTTTTGTCTACACCTTC. This gives the protein CASRRTGGTFVYTF.

The V call is TRBV7-3, the J call TRBJ2-3; D uncertain. The germline V gene has CDR1 SGHTA and CDR2 FQGTGA. The CDR3 has 15 amino acids. Between the trimmed V and J ends, which lost 5 bases and 5 bases, there was a span of 17 bases. The CDR3 nucleotides read TGTGCCAGCAGCCCCGCCGTGAACTCCCGAGATACGCAGTATTTT. Protein sequence: CASSPAVNSRDTQYF.

The chain employs TRBV5-6 and TRBJ1-4, with TRBD1 matching 10 bases. The CDR3 runs 16 residues. Trimming removed 2 bases from V and 8 bases from J; junction bases left unmatched: 9. Germline CDR1 reads SGHDT; CDR2 reads YYEEEE. CDR3 protein: CASSFSMGTGDEKLFF. The CDR3, as DNA: TGTGCCAGCAGCTTTTCGATGGGGACAGGGGACGAAAAACTGTTTTTT.

This clone was recorded only once. This chain joins TRBV4-3 and TRBJ2-1; 9 bases align to TRBD1. Germline CDR1 is LGHNA and CDR2 is YSLEER. V lost 2 bases to trimming and J lost 8 bases; unmatched junction nucleotides: 7. CDR3 size: 15 residues. The CDR3 here is CASSQSTGGADEQFF. In DNA form, the CDR3 reads TGCGCCAGCAGCCAATCCACAGGGGGCGCAGATGAGCAGTTCTTC.

V usage is TRBV9 and J usage is TRBJ2-1; no reliable D call. CDR1 and CDR2 from the germline V gene are SGDLS and YYNGEE. This CDR3 contains 14 residues. The V gene lost 3 bases and the J gene lost 0 bases, with 7 bases spanning the gap. The CDR3 reads CASSAPSSYNEQFF. The CDR3 nucleotides read TGTGCCAGCAGCGCCCCCAGCTCCTACAATGAGCAGTTCTTC.

The chain combines TRBV5-4 with TRBJ2-7; 9 nucleotides align to TRBD2. This CDR3 spans 14 amino acids. Germline V gives CDR1 SGHNT, CDR2 YYREEE (reference sequence). With V trimmed by 4 bases and J by 5 bases, 7 bases remained unmatched. The CDR3 DNA is TGTGCCAGCAGCGCGCGCGGGGGGGACCACGAGCAGTACTTC. Translation gives CASSARGGDHEQYF. The variable domain in full, with the rest retrieved from reference TRBV5-4 and TRBJ2-7, is ETGVTQSPTHLIKTRGQQVTLRCSSQSGHNTVSWYQQALGQGPQFIFQYYREEENGRGNFPPRFSGLQFPNYSSELNVNALELDDSALYLCASSARGGDHEQYFGPGTRLTVT.

This clone has a handful of counts. The chain is built from TRBV9 and TRBJ2-2; TRBD1 agrees at 10 bases. The CDR3 length is 15 residues. CDR1 and CDR2 from the germline V gene are SGDLS and YYNGEE. V lost 5 bases and J lost 5; bases outside the gene matches: 6. The CDR3 DNA reads TGTGCCAGCAGAGGGACAGGGGTTCGGACCGGGGAGCTGTTTTTT. Its translation: CASRGTGVRTGELFF.

The chain is built from TRBV30 and TRBJ2-1, with TRBD2 matching 11 bases. Germline V gene lookup returns CDR1 GTSNPN and CDR2 SVGIG (reference sequence). This CDR3 contains 14 residues. With V trimmed by 0 bases and J by 8 bases, 3 bases remained unmatched. This chain's CDR3 is CAWSVLAGDDEQFF. CDR3 in DNA: TGTGCCTGGAGTGTACTAGCGGGAGACGATGAGCAGTTCTTC.

For the CDR3, the DNA is TGTGCCAGCGCCGACAGGGTTCTCACAGATACGCAGTATTTT. It is translated as CASADRVLTDTQYF. The rearrangement uses TRBV7-9 and TRBJ2-3, with TRBD1 matching 7 bases. CDR1 and CDR2 (germline): SEHNR, FQNEAQ (reference sequence). The CDR3 runs 14 residues. Unmatched junction bases numbered 7, after V lost 8 bases and J lost 2 bases.

Regarding this clone: The same CDR3 can be traced to other DNA sequences in this sample. The V gene is TRBV10-3, the J gene TRBJ1-5; tentatively, D is TRBD1 (5 bases). The germline V gene has CDR1 ENHRY and CDR2 SYGVKD. Trimming took 8 bases from V and 4 from J, leaving 9 bases between them. This CDR3 is 12 amino acids long. CDR3 protein: CAISTENQPQHF. The CDR3 bases are TGTGCCATCTCGACAGAAAATCAGCCCCAGCATTTT.

V is TRBV28 and J is TRBJ2-7; D perhaps matches TRBD1 (6 bases). The CDR3 is 14 residues long. Per the germline V gene, CDR1 is MDHEN and CDR2 is SYDVKM. The V end was cut by 7 bases, the J end by 3 bases, with 16 bases between. The CDR3 loop is CASTPDRFGYEQYF. CDR3 nucleotides: TGTGCCAGCACCCCAGACAGGTTTGGCTACGAGCAGTACTTC.

The chain combines TRBV4-2 with TRBJ2-7, with 10 bases fitting TRBD1. J lost 2 bases, V lost 4 bases, and 5 bases had no gene match. Germline V CDR1 and CDR2: LGHNA, YNFKEQ. CDR3 length: 15 amino acids. CDR3 sequence: CASSPEGQGTYEQYF. The CDR3 DNA follows: TGTGCCAGCAGCCCTGAGGGACAGGGGACCTACGAGCAGTACTTC.

The chain links TRBV7-9 to TRBJ2-7; D is perhaps TRBD1 (6 bases). V lost 5 bases and J lost 8, with 19 bases in between. The CDR3 loop spans 14 amino acids. Germline V gene data show CDR1 as SEHNR and CDR2 as FQNEAQ (reference sequence). The CDR3 loop is CASSPDRSTTQQYF. The DNA for the CDR3 is TGTGCCAGCAGCCCTGACAGGTCCACTACCCAGCAGTACTTC.

This clone appeared once. CDR3 amino acids: CASSPLGGSTYEQYF. The CDR3 nucleotides are TGTGCCAGCAGCCCCCTGGGCGGGAGCACCTACGAGCAGTACTTC. V is TRBV5-4 and J is TRBJ2-7; 7 bases agree with TRBD2. Unmatched junction bases numbered 9, after V lost 4 bases and J lost 2 bases. Looked up from germline, CDR1 is SGHNT and CDR2 is YYREEE (reference sequence). This CDR3 is built from 15 residues.

The V and J genes are TRBV19 and TRBJ2-7; TRBD2 agrees at 15 bases. J was trimmed by 2 bases and V by 3 bases; bases with no gene match: 5. The CDR3 length is 17 residues. Germline CDR1 LNHDA, CDR2 SQIVND (reference sequence). This CDR3 reads CASSIAGLAGGTYEQYF. Here the CDR3 DNA reads TGTGCCAGTAGTATTGCGGGACTAGCGGGAGGAACCTACGAGCAGTACTTC.

The CDR3 sequence: CASSLVVMRTGNYYGYTF. The DNA for the CDR3 is TGTGCCAGCAGCTTAGTAGTGATGAGGACAGGTAACTACTATGGCTACACCTTC. The chain carries TRBV7-9 and TRBJ1-2; the match to TRBD1 covers 7 bases. V was pared by 1 base and J by 3 bases, with 14 bases of the junction left unmatched. This CDR3 is 18 amino acids long. Germline V gene sequence: CDR1 SEHNR, CDR2 FQNEAQ (reference sequence).

This sequence joins TRBV28 and TRBJ2-7; the D gene is possibly TRBD2 (6 bases). The V and J ends lost 6 bases and 0 bases respectively, with 18 bases between them. The CDR3 contains 16 residues. The V gene's germline CDR1 is MDHEN and CDR2 SYDVKM. This CDR3 reads CASRPSPGLRSYEQYF. As DNA, the CDR3 is TGTGCCAGCAGGCCCTCCCCGGGACTGCGCTCCTACGAGCAGTACTTC. The entire variable domain, with the rest obtained from reference TRBV28 and TRBJ2-7, is as follows: DVKVTQSSRYLVKRTGEKVFLECVQDMDHENMFWYRQDPGLGLRLIYFSYDVKMKEKGDIPEGYSVSREKKERFSLILESASTNQTSMYLCASRPSPGLRSYEQYFGPGTRLTVT.